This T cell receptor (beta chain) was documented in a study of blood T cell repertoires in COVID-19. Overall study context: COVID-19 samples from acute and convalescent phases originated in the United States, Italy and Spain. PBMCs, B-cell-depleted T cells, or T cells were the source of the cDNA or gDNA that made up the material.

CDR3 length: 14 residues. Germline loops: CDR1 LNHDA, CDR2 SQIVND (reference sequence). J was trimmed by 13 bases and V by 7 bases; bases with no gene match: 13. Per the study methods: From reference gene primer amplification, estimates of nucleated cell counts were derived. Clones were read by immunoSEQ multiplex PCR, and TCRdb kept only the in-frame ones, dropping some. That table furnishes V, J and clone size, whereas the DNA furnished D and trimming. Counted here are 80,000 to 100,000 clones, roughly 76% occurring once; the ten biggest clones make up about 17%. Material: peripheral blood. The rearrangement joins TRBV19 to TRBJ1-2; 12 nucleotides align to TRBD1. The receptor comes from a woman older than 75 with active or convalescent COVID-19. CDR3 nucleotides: TGTGCCAGTACCAGGGGGACAGGGGGCGCAGCAATCACCTTC. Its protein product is CASTRGTGGAAITF.